The next 13 T cell receptor beta chains were all read from a single sample in a study of T cell responses to AZD1222 COVID-19 vaccine. Clones were read by immunoSEQ multiplex PCR, and TCRdb kept only the in-frame ones, dropping some. The table shows around 150,000 clones, with about 80% occurring only once. The sequencing used peripheral blood, collected on day 0 of AZD1222 vaccination. These receptors were taken from an adult in good health.

This clone occurred a few times. J is TRBJ2-3 and V is TRBV6-1, with TRBD1 identical over 7 bases. The ends lost 2 bases at V and 6 bases at J; junction bases unmatched: 8. Germline V gene data show CDR1 as MNHNS and CDR2 as SASEGT. The CDR3 has 15 residues. In nucleotides, the CDR3 is TGTGCCAGCAGTGAAAGGACAGGTTCTCGGGATACGCAGTATTTT. Amino acid sequence: CASSERTGSRDTQYF.

The rearrangement uses TRBV5-4 and TRBJ1-2, with 11 bases aligning to TRBD1. V lost 3 bases to trimming and J lost 5 bases; unmatched junction nucleotides: 9. Germline loops: CDR1 SGHNT, CDR2 YYREEE (reference sequence). The CDR3 length is 16 residues. The DNA of the CDR3 is TGTGCCAGCAGCTCGGGGACAGGGGGGATAGGGTATGGCTACACCTTC. Protein: CASSSGTGGIGYGYTF.

The chain joins TRBV10-1 to TRBJ1-5; TRBD1 aligns across 10 bases. The V gene end was trimmed by 4 bases and the J gene end by 0 bases; junction bases not matched to a gene: 6. Germline V gene data show CDR1 as WNHNN and CDR2 as SYGVQD (reference sequence). CDR3 size: 17 residues. CDR3 amino acids: CASSAAGQGNSNQPQHF. The CDR3 nucleotides are TGCGCCAGCAGTGCCGCGGGACAGGGGAATAGCAATCAGCCCCAGCATTTT.

The rearrangement links TRBV12-5 to TRBJ2-1; tentatively, D is TRBD1 or TRBD2 (5 bases each). The CDR3 loop spans 11 amino acids. Germline CDR1 is LGHNT and CDR2 is FRNRAP. V shed 5 bases and J shed 6 bases, with 5 bases lying between them. CDR3 region: CASGGGNEQFF. In nucleotides, the CDR3 is TGTGCTAGTGGTGGGGGCAATGAGCAGTTCTTC.

This clone was recorded a few times. This chain links TRBV6-5 with TRBJ1-2; the D is unclear. In germline, CDR1 is MNHEY, CDR2 SVGAGI. This CDR3 is built from 13 residues. V was trimmed by 4 bases and J by 4 bases, leaving 10 bases between them. CDR3 amino acids: CASSSPETYGYTF. The CDR3 bases are TGTGCCAGCAGTTCCCCGGAGACCTATGGCTACACCTTC.

The genes are TRBV12-3 or TRBV12-4 and TRBJ1-2, with unresolved D. Trimming pared 2 bases from V and 4 bases from J, leaving 8 bases between. This CDR3 contains 13 residues. The CDR3 spells CASSLKRSYGYTF. The DNA for the CDR3 is TGTGCCAGCAGTTTAAAAAGATCCTATGGCTACACCTTC.

The CDR3 DNA sequence: TGTGCCAGCAAAGCGGGGGGTTTGACCTATGGCTACACCTTC. Residues: CASKAGGLTYGYTF. This chain connects TRBV2 to TRBJ1-2; D may be TRBD1 (5 bases). V was trimmed by 7 bases and J by 4 bases, leaving 16 bases between them. This CDR3 has 14 residues. CDR1 is SNHLY, CDR2 FYNNEI, per germline.

This clone has only a few counts. The rearrangement links TRBV10-3 to TRBJ1-1, with 7 bases lining up with TRBD1. The germline V gene has CDR1 ENHRY and CDR2 SYGVKD. Germline trimming cut 6 bases from V and 0 bases from J; bases unmatched to any gene: 4. This CDR3 is 14 amino acids long. The CDR3 DNA reads as TGTGCCATCAGCCTGGGACAGATGAACACTGAAGCTTTCTTT. It codes for CAISLGQMNTEAFF.

This chain joins TRBV5-1 and TRBJ1-2; 8 positions match TRBD1. The CDR3 runs to 15 residues. Germline V CDR1 and CDR2: SGHRS, YFSETQ. V dropped 0 bases and J dropped 4; count of bases not matched to a gene: 5. CDR3 region: CASSLGGQGIYGYTF. The CDR3 DNA reads as TGCGCCAGCAGCTTGGGTGGACAGGGAATCTATGGCTACACCTTC.

The chain carries TRBV5-6 and TRBJ1-4; no clear D gene. The CDR3 totals 15 residues. Trimming pared 0 bases from V and 4 bases from J, leaving 10 bases between. Germline loops: CDR1 SGHDT, CDR2 YYEEEE. CDR3 bases: TGTGCCAGCAGCTTGGGGATGGGATATAATGAAAAACTGTTTTTT. Its protein product is CASSLGMGYNEKLFF.

The V gene is TRBV19, the J gene TRBJ2-2; tentative D call: TRBD1 (5 bases). Trimming removed 7 bases at V and 0 bases at J, with 15 bases between. CDR3 size: 16 residues. Germline lookup yields CDR1 LNHDA and CDR2 SQIVND (reference sequence). The CDR3 is CASTLRGGPNTGELFF. The CDR3 DNA sequence: TGTGCCAGTACCCTAAGGGGCGGCCCGAACACCGGGGAGCTGTTTTTT.

V is TRBV27 and J is TRBJ2-1; D is unresolved. This CDR3 comprises 15 residues. V lost 0 bases, J lost 3 bases, and 9 bases lay in between. CDR1 is MNHEY and CDR2 is SMNVEV in the germline V gene (reference sequence). In DNA, the CDR3 is TGTGCCAGCAGTTTATCTAGGGAACGCTACAATGAGCAGTTCTTC. Residues: CASSLSRERYNEQFF.

The V and J genes are TRBV7-9 and TRBJ2-2; 10 nucleotides align to TRBD1. CDR3 size: 18 residues. The junction had 11 bases not matched to a gene; V was cut back by 3 bases and J by 4 bases. Germline CDR1 and CDR2: SEHNR and FQNEAQ (reference sequence). CDR3 nucleotide sequence: TGTGCCAGCAGCTTGGGGACGGGACAGGGGATTGCCACCGGGGAGCTGTTTTTT. Translation gives CASSLGTGQGIATGELFF.